Listed below are T cell receptor beta chains from one sample, sequenced in a study of T cell changes during pregnancy in multiple sclerosis. The protocol was immunoSEQ multiplex PCR, while the TCRdb copy is restricted to in-frame clones and leaves out a portion. In the table there are about 35,000 clones, 90% to 95% of which are singletons. This sample comprised CD4+ T cells from peripheral blood mononuclear cells, obtained in the third trimester of pregnancy. These receptors were taken from a female donor in good health, enrolled as a control in a pregnancy study. CDR3s include the opening cysteine and the closing phenylalanine or tryptophan. The D gene is left open where the match is weak. A clone size is listed for some rows: how often the clone was seen (once, few, many), or a class if it is expanded.

- | TRBJ1-3 | TRBV5-1 | TRBD1 | TGCGCCAGCAGCCCGGGGGACAGCCACTCTGGAAACACCATATATTTT | CASSPGDSHSGNTIYF
- | TRBJ2-2 | TRBV7-9 | TRBD1 | TGTGCCAGCAGCCCGGGACAGTCCGGGGAGCTGTTTTTT | CASSPGQSGELFF
- | TRBJ1-1 | TRBV7-3 | TRBD1 | TGTGCCAGCAGCTTAACAAAAGGGGGCATGAACACTGAAGCTTTCTTT | CASSLTKGGMNTEAFF
- | TRBJ1-2 | TRBV5-4 | - | TGTGCCAGCAGCTTGATTATCGGGGGTGGCTACACCTTC | CASSLIIGGGYTF
- | TRBJ1-1 | TRBV15 | TRBD1 | TGTGCCACCAGCAGAGGGCAGGCACAGGGGGCGCGAGGAGCTTTCTTT | CATSRGQAQGARGAFF
once | TRBJ2-7 | TRBV12-5 | TRBD1 | TGTGCTAGTGGTTTGGGCGAGACAGGGCCCCACGAGCAGTACTTC | CASGLGETGPHEQYF
- | TRBJ1-2 | TRBV6-6 | - | TGTGCCAGCAGTGACAGCTCCCGTACGGGCTACACCTTC | CASSDSSRTGYTF
- | TRBJ2-7 | TRBV5-8 | - | TGTGCCAGTCGGCCCGGGGGGCTCCTCTACGAGCAGTACTTC | CASRPGGLLYEQYF
- | TRBJ1-1 | TRBV6-5 | - | TGTGCCAGCAGTTACGTTCGGACATCCAACACTGAAGCTTTCTTT | CASSYVRTSNTEAFF
- | TRBJ1-2 | TRBV21-1 | - | TGTGCCAGCAGCAAAGCCCGGGACAGGCCTAACTATGGCTACACCTTC | CASSKARDRPNYGYTF
- | TRBJ1-1 | TRBV28 | - | TGTGCCAGCAGTACCACCTTCGGCACTGAAGCTTTCTTT | CASSTTFGTEAFF
- | TRBJ1-1 | TRBV9 | TRBD1 | TGTGCCAGCAGCCACCCAGAGGGGACAGACACTGAAGCTTTCTTT | CASSHPEGTDTEAFF
- | TRBJ2-1 | TRBV19 | TRBD2 | TGTGCCAGTAGTCTCAATGAAGCGGGGAGTGATGAGCAGTTCTTC | CASSLNEAGSDEQFF
- | TRBJ2-7 | TRBV19 | TRBD1 | TGTGCCACTATCCGACAGGGGACCTACGAGCAGTACTTC | CATIRQGTYEQYF
- | TRBJ1-2 | TRBV15 | - | TGTGCCACCAGCAGAGAGCTGAGCTATGGCTACACCTTC | CATSRELSYGYTF
- | TRBJ2-5 | TRBV5-1 | - | TGCGCCAGCAGCTTGTTGGCGGCCCCACAAGAGACCCAGTACTTC | CASSLLAAPQETQYF
once | TRBJ2-5 | TRBV6-1 | - | TGTGCCAGCAGTGGAACACCACAAGAGACCCAGTACTTC | CASSGTPQETQYF
- | TRBJ1-6 | TRBV6-5 | - | TGTGCCAGCAGTTACTCTCAGGAACCCCTCCACTTT | CASSYSQEPLHF
- | TRBJ2-2 | TRBV21-1 | - | TGTGCCAGCAGCAAATCAGTGACAGGGTCCGGGGAGCTGTTTTTT | CASSKSVTGSGELFF
- | TRBJ1-1 | TRBV7-8 | - | TGTGCCAGCAGCTTAGTCAGGGACACTGAAGCTTTCTTT | CASSLVRDTEAFF
few | TRBJ1-6 | TRBV6-6 | - | TGTGCCAGCAGTGCTCGACCCAGCGGCAATTCACCCCTCCACTTT | CASSARPSGNSPLHF
few | TRBJ1-1 | TRBV30 | - | TGTGCCTGGAATCCCTTAGGGGGTGAAGCTTTCTTT | CAWNPLGGEAFF
once | TRBJ2-3 | TRBV5-1 | TRBD1 | TGCGCCAGCAGACCAGGACAGGAAGAGGGTACGCAGTATTTT | CASRPGQEEGTQYF
few | TRBJ1-2 | TRBV7-3 | TRBD1 | TGTGCCAGCAGCCCCGAGGCGGACAGGGGCTATGGCTACACCTTC | CASSPEADRGYGYTF
- | TRBJ2-7 | TRBV7-2 | - | TGTGCCAGCAGCTTAGTGCAGGGGCGCGAGCAGTACTTC | CASSLVQGREQYF
- | TRBJ1-6 | TRBV7-2 | - | TGTGCCAGCAGCTTACTTGGGGCTTCACCCCTCCACTTT | CASSLLGASPLHF
once | TRBJ2-1 | TRBV7-2 | - | TGTGCCAGCAGCTTAGGGCGGAATAATGAGCAGTTCTTC | CASSLGRNNEQFF
once | TRBJ2-7 | TRBV5-6 | - | TGTGCCAGCAGCTTGGTCGAAAAGCGGCACGAGCAGTACTTC | CASSLVEKRHEQYF
- | TRBJ1-1 | TRBV7-6 | - | TGTGCCAGCAGCCACCTGGGGGGGCAGATGAACACTGAAGCTTTCTTT | CASSHLGGQMNTEAFF
- | TRBJ2-7 | TRBV5-1 | TRBD1 | TGCGCCAGCAGCCCTAGGACAGGGGAATACGAGCAGTACTTC | CASSPRTGEYEQYF
- | TRBJ1-1 | TRBV7-2 | TRBD1 | TGTGCCAGCAGCTCACAGGGGGCGAGCACTGAAGCTTTCTTT | CASSSQGASTEAFF
- | TRBJ1-5 | TRBV23-1 | TRBD1 | TGCGCCAGCAGTCATCATTGCGGGACAGTAGGCCAGCCCCAGCATTTT | CASSHHCGTVGQPQHF
- | TRBJ2-5 | TRBV7-2 | - | TGTGCCAGCGGGAGGGCAGGGGTACAAGAGACCCAGTACTTC | CASGRAGVQETQYF
- | TRBJ1-1 | TRBV28 | TRBD1 | TGTGCCAGCGGCGGACAGGGAATAAAAGCTTTCTTT | CASGGQGIKAFF
- | TRBJ1-1 | TRBV7-3 | - | TGTGCCAGCAGCTTACAGGGAAGTAGGATGAACACTGAAGCTTTCTTT | CASSLQGSRMNTEAFF
- | TRBJ2-7 | TRBV4-2 | TRBD2 | TGTGCCAGCAGCCAAGGGAGGATAGCGGGTGGCGAGCAGTACTTC | CASSQGRIAGGEQYF
- | TRBJ1-2 | TRBV7-8 | TRBD1 | TGTGCCAGCAGTCTATCCGGGACAGCTCAATTTTCTGGCTACACCTTC | CASSLSGTAQFSGYTF
- | TRBJ2-5 | TRBV7-9 | - | TGTGCCAGCAGCCCCCGTTTGACAGCCCAAGAGACCCAGTACTTC | CASSPRLTAQETQYF
- | TRBJ1-4 | TRBV19 | TRBD1 | TGTGCCAGTAGGGACAGGGCTGTCACTAATGAAAAACTGTTTTTT | CASRDRAVTNEKLFF
- | TRBJ1-2 | TRBV6-1 | - | TGTGCCAGCGATACCGGGGGGGCGCGGATTGGCTACACCTTC | CASDTGGARIGYTF
few | TRBJ1-6 | TRBV5-1 | TRBD1 | TGCGCCAGCAGCTTGTTCGGACAGGATTATAATTCACCCCTCCACTTT | CASSLFGQDYNSPLHF
- | TRBJ2-7 | TRBV6-5 | TRBD1 | TGTGCCAGCACCCCCGGGACAGGGGTCTTCGAGCAGTACTTC | CASTPGTGVFEQYF